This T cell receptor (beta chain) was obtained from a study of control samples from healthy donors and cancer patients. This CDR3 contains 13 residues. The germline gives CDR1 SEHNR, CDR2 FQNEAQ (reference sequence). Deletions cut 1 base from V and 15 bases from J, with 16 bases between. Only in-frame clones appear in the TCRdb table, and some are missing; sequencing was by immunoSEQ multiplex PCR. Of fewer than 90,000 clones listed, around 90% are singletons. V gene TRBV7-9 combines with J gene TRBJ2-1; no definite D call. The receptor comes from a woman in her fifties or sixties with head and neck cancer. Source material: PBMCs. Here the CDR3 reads CASSLGGLEVRFF. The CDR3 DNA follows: TGTGCCAGCAGCTTAGGCGGCTTAGAGGTTAGGTTCTTC.